The 3 T cell receptor beta chains listed next were all sequenced from one sample in a study of blood T cell repertoires in COVID-19. Libraries were prepared by immunoSEQ multiplex PCR; TCRdb keeps only in-frame clonotypes and omits some of them. The table shows 150,000 or so clones, with roughly 86% occurring only once. Sample: peripheral blood. The source is a woman aged 50 to 60 with acute or convalescent COVID-19.

This rearrangement joins TRBV5-4 to TRBJ2-7; 7 positions agree with TRBD2. Trimming cost V 1 base and J 2 bases; bases outside gene matches: 6. This CDR3 has 15 residues. CDR1 and CDR2 from the germline V gene are SGHNT and YYREEE (reference sequence). For the CDR3, the DNA is TGTGCCAGCAGCTTGATGGCTAGCGGCCCCTACGAGCAGTACTTC. Translated, it gives CASSLMASGPYEQYF.

The chain employs TRBV5-1 and TRBJ2-2; 8 positions agree with TRBD1. The ends lost 0 bases at V and 7 bases at J; junction bases unmatched: 2. CDR1 SGHRS and CDR2 YFSETQ come from the germline V gene. CDR3 length equals 14 residues. CDR3 residues: CASSLGQGFGELFF. The CDR3 nucleotides are TGCGCCAGCAGCTTGGGACAGGGGTTCGGGGAGCTGTTTTTT.

This clone came up once. This chain uses TRBV30 with TRBJ1-2; weak D call: TRBD1 (6 bases). The CDR3 has 16 amino acids. CDR1 is GTSNPN, CDR2 SVGIG, per germline (reference sequence). With 4 bases removed from V and 2 bases from J, the gap between germline ends came to 20 bases. The CDR3 region is CAWIRQGISPNYGYTF. CDR3 sequence (DNA): TGTGCCTGGATCCGCCAGGGGATATCCCCAAACTATGGCTACACCTTC.